This entry lists 17 T cell receptor beta chains sequenced from one sample in a study of tumor-infiltrating lymphocytes in primary liver carcinoma (dated by TCRdb to the late 2010s). Without any cell sorting, total RNA and DNA were co-extracted from about 20-30 mg of bulk tissue using the AllPrep DNA/RNA mini kit. The sequencer listed for this sample is Illumina HiSeq 2500. Starting from about 500 ng total RNA, TCRbeta-specific cDNA was produced by reverse transcription with a constant-region primer and ProtoScript II reverse transcriptase. TCRbeta libraries were built with three nested multiplex PCR rounds, a slightly modified ARM-PCR procedure. Each of the first two PCR rounds ran for roughly 9 cycles and used multiplex TRBV1-TRBV30 forward primers together with a Cbeta reverse primer. In-frame beta chains were kept once TCRdb had trimmed the public reads at Q25 with fastp and called clones with MiXCR. Every distinct CDR3 protein forms one entry, paired with its most common genes and DNA. For this sample there are some 180,000 distinct CDR3 sequences; 70% to 90% appear just once. In total, the top ten clones hold 15% to 20% of the sample.

The sequenced sample was tumor tissue from primary liver carcinoma. The receptors originated from a man in his forties with primary liver carcinoma and hepatitis B virus infection.

The rearrangement joins TRBV30 to TRBJ2-7; TRBD1 is a possible D gene (6 bases). The CDR3 loop spans 15 amino acids. Looked up from germline, CDR1 is GTSNPN and CDR2 is SVGIG (reference sequence). V was pared by 2 bases and J by 6 bases, with 20 bases between. The CDR3 sequence is CAWSIRMTGLVEQYF. DNA of the CDR3: TGTGCCTGGAGTATCCGAATGACAGGCCTGGTCGAGCAGTACTTC.

The V gene is TRBV11-2, the J gene TRBJ1-6; TRBD1 might be the D (5 bases). The CDR3 is 16 residues long. In germline, CDR1 is SGHAT, CDR2 FQNNGV. The CDR3 nucleotides are TGTGTGAACAGCTTAGGGGACGACGGTTATAATTCACCCCTCCACTTT. Its protein product is CVNSLGDDGYNSPLHF.

As to this clonotype: Since no conserved phenylalanine or tryptophan closes the CDR3, a read error is the likely cause. The rearrangement joins TRBV12-3 or TRBV12-4 to TRBJ1-2; a weak D match, TRBD1 (5 bases). This CDR3 contains 15 residues. CDR3 in amino acids: CVSSLGQGVDYGYTI. The CDR3 DNA is TGTGTCAGCAGTTTGGGTCAGGGAGTCGACTATGGCTACACCATC.

Points on this clonotype: At one boundary the junction diverges from the germline segment, which might be a read error. The chain combines TRBV6-6 with TRBJ1-1; 9 bases map to TRBD1. Per germline, CDR1 MNHNY and CDR2 SVGAGI (reference sequence). This CDR3 comprises 13 residues. CDR3: CASSYTGGSEAFF. CDR3 DNA: TGTGCCAGCAGTTACACAGGGGGCTCTGAAGCCTTCTTT.

In this sample, this clonotype turned up a few times. A clone one base away is much larger, so this may be a read error. This chain connects TRBV5-8 to TRBJ2-7; TRBD1 aligns across 11 bases. Germline V lookup: CDR1 SGHTS, CDR2 YDEGEE. The CDR3 spans 15 residues. The CDR3 coding sequence is TGTGCCAGCAGCTTACACGGACAGGGGGCCTACGTGCAGTACTTC. Protein product: CASSLHGQGAYVQYF. Filled out from reference TRBV5-8 and TRBJ2-7, the complete variable domain reads EAGVTQSPTHLIKTRGQQATLRCSPISGHTSVYWYQQALGLGLQFLLWYDEGEERNRGNFPPRFSGRQFPNYSSELNVNALELEDSALYLCASSLHGQGAYVQYFGPGTRLTVT.

On this clonotype: An end of the junction does not agree with germline; a read error may underlie this. The V gene is TRBV12-3 or TRBV12-4, the J gene TRBJ2-5; D tentatively reads TRBD1 or TRBD2 (5 bases each). The CDR3 covers 15 residues. The CDR3 region is CASSFSPGLKGTKYF. The CDR3 DNA follows: TGTGCCAGCAGTTTTTCTCCGGGGCTAAAAGGGACCAAGTACTTC.

This clonotype was seen a single time. This likely comes from a read error, as the CDR3 has no conserved phenylalanine or tryptophan at its end. This rearrangement joins TRBV6-5 to TRBJ2-3; 12 bases line up with TRBD2. Germline V gene lookup returns CDR1 MNHEY and CDR2 SVGAGI. This CDR3 is built from 15 residues. CDR3 sequence (DNA): TGTGTCAGCAACCCAGGACTAGCGGGAACAGTTACGCAGTATTTA. This translates into CVSNPGLAGTVTQYL.

This clonotype was recorded at least ten times. The CDR3 is CAISEKGGNTEAFF. CDR3 sequence (DNA): TGTGCCATCAGTGAGAAGGGGGGGAACACTGAAGCTTTCTTT. The rearrangement uses TRBV10-3 and TRBJ1-1; TRBD1 is a possible D gene (6 bases). Germline V gene sequence: CDR1 ENHRY, CDR2 SYGVKD. The CDR3 covers 14 residues. Deletions cut 2 bases from V and 1 base from J, with 8 bases between.

A word on this clonotype: The junction shows a germline mismatch at one end, possibly a read error. This chain joins TRBV12-3 or TRBV12-4 and TRBJ1-1, with 9 bases identical to TRBD1. CDR3 length: 18 amino acids. The CDR3 reads CASSLALGGTGRSTDAFF. CDR3 bases: TGTGCCAGCAGTTTAGCGTTAGGAGGGACAGGGCGGTCCACTGACGCTTTCTTT.

The chain uses TRBV4-2 and TRBJ1-2; D remains unclear. CDR1 and CDR2 from the germline V gene are LGHNA and YNFKEQ. Trimming removed 4 bases from V and 7 bases from J, with 13 bases in between. The CDR3 sequence is 13 residues long. CDR3 in amino acids: CASSLDRGSGYTF. The CDR3 DNA is TGTGCCAGCAGCCTAGATAGAGGGTCTGGCTACACCTTC.

In DNA form, the CDR3 reads TGTGCCAGCAGCCCCGGTGTAGGGGGCTACTATGGATTCACCTTC. As protein: CASSPGVGGYYGFTF. This rearrangement joins TRBV14 to TRBJ1-2; 7 bases agree with TRBD1. The CDR3 length is 15 residues. V shed 4 bases, J shed 13 bases, and the junction held 18 bases outside the gene matches. Germline V gene sequence: CDR1 SGHDN, CDR2 FVKESK.

Comment on this clonotype: Its ends do not fully match the called genes, so a read error is possible. The chain links TRBV6-5 to TRBJ2-5, with TRBD1 identical over 8 bases. Germline CDR1 is MNHEY and CDR2 is SVGAGI. The CDR3 extends over 16 amino acids. Here the CDR3 DNA reads TGTGCCAGCATGCCCCAGCCCGCAGGGGGCGGGGAGACCCAGTACTTT. Protein product: CASMPQPAGGGETQYF.

The CDR3 region has the DNA TGCAGTCGCCACGTCGGGGCGGGACAAGAGACCCAGTACTTC. This sequence encodes CSRHVGAGQETQYF. The chain has TRBV29-1 and TRBJ2-5; a possible D gene is TRBD2 (6 bases). This CDR3 comprises 14 residues. Germline CDR1 SQVTM, CDR2 ANQGSEA.

Points on this clonotype: This may stem from a read error, because a much larger clone lies one nucleotide away. V and J are TRBV28 and TRBJ1-2, with D unresolved. V shed 6 bases and J shed 4 bases, with 9 bases lying between them. This CDR3 spans 12 amino acids. Germline CDR1 and CDR2: MDHEN and SYDVKM. In DNA form, the CDR3 reads TGTGCCAGCAGATCTTTTGGCTATGGCTACACCTTC. Amino acids: CASRSFGYGYTF.

About this clonotype itself: An end of the junction does not agree with germline; a read error may underlie this. The rearrangement joins TRBV6-1 to TRBJ2-3; possible D gene TRBD1, 5 bases. The CDR3 runs 14 residues. Germline CDR1 is MNHNS and CDR2 is SASEGT. The CDR3 here is CASSDMGPTYTQYF. The CDR3 DNA reads TGTGCCAGCAGTGATATGGGGCCCACATATACGCAGTATTTT.

As to this clonotype: With a much larger clone just one base away, this may be a read error. The rearrangement joins TRBV9 to TRBJ2-7, with 8 bases fitting TRBD1. Germline V gene lookup returns CDR1 SGDLS and CDR2 YYNGEE. V was pared by 0 bases and J by 4 bases, with 6 bases of the junction left unmatched. The length of the CDR3 is 15 residues. In nucleotides, the CDR3 is TGTGCCAGCAGCGTAGGGGACAGGCCGACGTACGAGCAGTACTTC. Encoded protein: CASSVGDRPTYEQYF.

This clonotype was counted many times. V is TRBV6-6 and J is TRBJ2-5, with 12 bases aligning to TRBD2. The CDR3 sequence is 16 residues long. CDR1 is MNHNY, CDR2 SVGAGI, per germline (reference sequence). Unmatched junction bases numbered 7, after V lost 6 bases and J lost 2 bases. CDR3 loop: CASRDGLAGGQETQYF. The CDR3 DNA follows: TGTGCCAGCAGGGACGGGCTAGCGGGAGGGCAAGAGACCCAGTACTTC.